The entry below gives a single T cell receptor beta chain sequence along with its context. This clonotype turned up a few times. Which antigen it targets is not known. No much larger clone exists at a distance of one base, and base qualities are not known. The library was obtained by 5' RACE. Sequencing was carried out with an Illumina HiSeq 2500. A second PCR of about 6 to 11 cycles was run with a J-beta primer mix and a sample-barcoded 5' primer. A unique molecular identifier was introduced onto each TCR beta cDNA molecule by a template-switch 5' adaptor carrying 12 random nucleotides. Each sample yielded at least 2.5 million CDR3-containing paired-end reads. First-strand cDNA synthesis was performed from all RNA using the Mint cDNA synthesis kit, with priming by a TRBC-specific oligonucleotide. All cDNA was treated with uracil-DNA glycosylase and then went through a first 18-cycle PCR with the universal primers M1SS and BC2_uni_R. On the authors' methods: Each sample was normalized by randomly selecting 1 million high-quality reads, each carrying a distinct molecular identifier. Reads sharing molecular identifiers were discarded rather than binned into consensus sequences. MiTCR, run with a Q25 quality threshold and the strictest error-elimination algorithm, handled CDR3 identification, clonotype clustering and error correction. A nonparametric unseen species model with Euler transformation was used to estimate lower-bound total TCR beta diversity. The raw public reads went through TCRdb reprocessing: fastp at Q25, MiXCR clone calling, in-frame beta chains kept. Rows with a matching CDR3 protein are joined into one entry that keeps the most common DNA and genes. The V and J calls, along with clone size, are taken from TCRdb and not from the paper's own processing. This sample lists under 950,000 distinct CDR3 sequences; 22% were detected once. The top ten clonotypes cover less than 25% of the sample.

The data derive from a study of blood T cells in healthy people across ages (dated by TCRdb to 2013 to 2016). Looking at the study overall: In model experiments, template switching captured roughly one uniquely barcoded TCR beta cDNA molecule for every two T cells. Donors were grouped into four age groups: young (average about 15 years), middle-aged (about 40), aged (around 60) and long-lived (about 89). The study analyzed two additional independent replicas of 1 million unique cDNA reads from the same blood draw for two donors, one aged 18 to 29 and one aged 80 or older. Donors of different ages were randomly distributed across sequencing lanes to avoid experimental bias. The study measured age-related changes in TCR beta repertoire diversity using deep sequencing normalized with unique cDNA molecular identifiers.

Including cysteine and phenylalanine, the CDR3 has 15 amino acids. Only CDR3 DNA remains: 45 bases, in frame from the first base. CDR1 SGHAT and CDR2 FQNNGV were looked up in the germline V gene. V and J are truncated by 5 bases and 4 bases respectively, leaving an intervening sequence of 16 bases. Overall study results and their limits: Observed TCR beta diversity per million T cells fell roughly linearly with age, and a significant reduction was already apparent by age around 40. Because profiling used bulk unsorted PBMCs, naive and antigen-experienced compartments could not be compared conclusively. Because donor CMV infection status was unknown, age-related changes in expanded clonotypes were potentially confounded. The long-lived group showed more naive CD4+ T cells, fewer expanded clones and increased TCR diversity than the aged group, suggesting age selection. Estimates of total diversity based on one million sequenced T cells were regarded as lower bounds and as underestimates. Observed TCR beta diversity correlated strongly with the percentage of naive T cells measured by flow cytometry.

The donors were roughly 39 Caucasian individuals from Russia, aged roughly 6 to 100 years, who were systemically healthy. Ten milliliters of peripheral blood were drawn from each donor into EDTA-treated Vacutainer tubes. Ficoll-Paque density-gradient centrifugation was used to isolate PBMCs, with at least 6.5 million per sample. Trizol reagent was used to extract total RNA from PBMCs, with at least 6 micrograms per sample. For every donor, flow cytometry on a PBMC aliquot measured the percentage of naive CD45RAhigh/CD27high T cells. The V gene is TRBV11-2 and the J gene is TRBJ2-3; no D gene call is confident. The specimen sequenced was blood. This TCR was sampled from a man aged 65-85 years in good health. This receptor has the CDR3 CASSPWALSADTQYF. The DNA reads as follows: TGTGCCAGCAGCCCATGGGCCTTGAGCGCAGATACGCAGTATTTT.